One and the same sample provided the 22 T cell receptor beta chains below, sequenced in a study of T cell repertoires in MIS-A myocarditis. Only in-frame clones appear in the TCRdb table, and some are missing; sequencing was by immunoSEQ multiplex PCR. This table has about 11,000 clones, approximately 80% appearing once. Sequencing input: right ventricle heart tissue obtained at autopsy. Every receptor here comes from a young man with fulminant myocarditis from multisystem inflammatory syndrome in adults (MIS-A) after COVID-19.

This chain uses TRBV9 with TRBJ2-3, with D hard to call. CDR1 SGDLS and CDR2 YYNGEE come from the germline V gene. The CDR3 is 13 amino acids. The V end lost 4 bases, the J end lost 4 bases, and 10 bases lay between the germline ends. CDR3 region: CASSTQVADTQYF. In DNA, the CDR3 is TGTGCCAGCAGCACACAAGTCGCAGATACGCAGTATTTT.

The chain has TRBV19 and TRBJ1-1; D gene unclear. The CDR3 covers 12 residues. Trimming pared 7 bases from V and 4 bases from J, leaving 10 bases between. Germline V gene lookup returns CDR1 LNHDA and CDR2 SQIVND (reference sequence). Here the CDR3 reads CASTRWGTEAFF. The CDR3 DNA follows: TGTGCCAGTACCCGTTGGGGCACTGAAGCTTTCTTT.

This chain uses TRBV3-1 (or the pseudogene TRBV3-2) with TRBJ2-5; tentative D call: TRBD1 (5 bases). The CDR3 is made up of 13 amino acids. V gave up 6 bases and J gave up 5 bases, with 13 bases separating them. Looked up from germline, CDR1 is LGHDT and CDR2 is YNNKEL (reference sequence). The CDR3 is CASRQGFDETQYF. In DNA, the CDR3 is TGTGCCAGCAGGCAGGGCTTTGATGAGACCCAGTACTTC.

This chain connects TRBV6-2 or TRBV6-3 to TRBJ2-3, with 8 bases matching TRBD2. Germline assignment: CDR1 MNHEY and CDR2 SVGEGT. This CDR3 region has 16 residues. The V gene end was trimmed by 0 bases and the J gene end by 4 bases; junction bases not matched to a gene: 6. CDR3 sequence reads: CASSYSSGGGADTQYF. CDR3 in DNA: TGTGCCAGCAGTTACTCCAGCGGGGGCGGGGCAGATACGCAGTATTTT.

This rearrangement joins TRBV6-2 or TRBV6-3 to TRBJ2-7; D is tentatively TRBD1 or TRBD2 (6 bases each). This CDR3 is built from 17 residues. With 6 bases removed from V and 2 bases from J, the gap between germline ends came to 23 bases. Germline V lookup: CDR1 MNHEY, CDR2 SVGEGT. This CDR3 reads CASSPRGGTRTPYEQYF. In DNA form, the CDR3 reads TGTGCCAGCAGCCCTCGGGGCGGGACAAGAACCCCCTACGAGCAGTACTTC.

This rearrangement joins TRBV27 to TRBJ1-1; D not resolved. Germline-derived CDR1 and CDR2 are MNHEY and SMNVEV (reference sequence). V gave up 5 bases and J gave up 4 bases, with 14 bases separating them. The CDR3 loop spans 14 amino acids. The CDR3 nucleotides are TGTGCCAGCAGTCCGTCCGGGTGGGTCACTGAAGCTTTCTTT. Translating it yields CASSPSGWVTEAFF.

The V and J genes are TRBV4-3 and TRBJ2-1, with TRBD1 identical over 9 bases. The CDR3 has 16 amino acids. Germline V gene data show CDR1 as LGHNA and CDR2 as YSLEER. The junction had 3 bases not matched to a gene; V was cut back by 0 bases and J by 3 bases. CDR3 DNA sequence: TGCGCCAGCAGCCAAGATGTGACAGGGGGCTACAATGAGCAGTTCTTC. Translation gives CASSQDVTGGYNEQFF.

The genes are TRBV6-6 and TRBJ2-1; possibly TRBD2 for D (6 bases). Per germline, CDR1 MNHNY and CDR2 SVGAGI (reference sequence). Trimming stripped 4 bases from V and 8 bases from J, with 15 bases between. The CDR3 has 14 amino acids. For the CDR3, the DNA is TGTGCCAGCAGTTTGAGCGGAGGGACGGATGAGCAGTTCTTC. As protein: CASSLSGGTDEQFF.

This chain uses TRBV7-9 with TRBJ1-3; D perhaps matches TRBD1 (5 bases). The CDR3 has 19 residues. Looked up from germline, CDR1 is SEHNR and CDR2 is FQNEAQ (reference sequence). The V end lost 5 bases, the J end lost 4 bases, and 27 bases lay between the germline ends. The DNA for the CDR3 is TGTGCCAGCAGCCGACGAAGGGGTTCAGGGAAGCTCGGCGGAAACACCATATATTTT. Protein product: CASSRRRGSGKLGGNTIYF.

The rearrangement links TRBV10-1 to TRBJ1-2; D remains unclear. The ends were cut back, 3 bases at V and 4 bases at J, with 6 bases in the middle. Germline CDR1 and CDR2: WNHNN and SYGVQD (reference sequence). CDR3 length equals 12 residues. The CDR3 DNA follows: TGCGCCAGCAGTGACGGACCCTATGGCTACACCTTC. This gives the protein CASSDGPYGYTF.

This chain connects TRBV5-1 to TRBJ1-3; D unclear. This CDR3 is built from 15 residues. The germline V gene has CDR1 SGHRS and CDR2 YFSETQ. V was clipped by 1 base and J by 0 bases, with 8 bases between them. The CDR3 reads CASSLMSFSGNTIYF. The CDR3 DNA follows: TGCGCCAGCAGCTTGATGAGTTTCTCTGGAAACACCATATATTTT.

The chain uses TRBV19 and TRBJ1-1; 9 bases match TRBD1. CDR1 LNHDA and CDR2 SQIVND come from the germline V gene (reference sequence). This CDR3 has 16 residues. V lost 3 bases, J lost 4 bases, and 9 bases stayed unmatched. The CDR3 is CASSIGTGLLGTEAFF. The CDR3, as DNA: TGTGCCAGTAGTATCGGGACAGGGTTATTAGGCACTGAAGCTTTCTTT.

The chain is built from TRBV5-4 and TRBJ1-2, with D unclear. The V gene's germline CDR1 is SGHNT and CDR2 YYREEE (reference sequence). Deletions cut 4 bases from V and 2 bases from J, with 12 bases between. The CDR3 extends over 14 amino acids. CDR3 protein: CASSASASNYGYTF. The DNA for the CDR3 is TGTGCCAGCAGCGCATCAGCCAGCAACTATGGCTACACCTTC.

This chain joins TRBV11-2 and TRBJ2-1; tentative D call: TRBD1 (5 bases). The CDR3 totals 13 residues. Per the germline V gene, CDR1 is SGHAT and CDR2 is FQNNGV. Trimming shortened V by 5 bases and J by 1 base, and 6 bases separated the two germline ends. The CDR3 DNA is TGTGCCAGCAGCCGGACATCCTACAATGAGCAGTTCTTC. Protein product: CASSRTSYNEQFF.

The rearrangement links TRBV7-6 to TRBJ1-5; possible D gene TRBD1, 5 bases. V shed 8 bases and J shed 6 bases, with 14 bases lying between them. The CDR3 runs to 13 residues. Per germline, CDR1 SGHVS and CDR2 FNYEAQ. The CDR3 DNA reads as TGTGCCAGCCCCAGGCCAGGGAGTCAGCCCCAGCATTTT. This encodes CASPRPGSQPQHF.

The chain employs TRBV7-2 and TRBJ2-1; 7 bases match TRBD2. This CDR3 is built from 13 residues. CDR1 and CDR2 (germline): SGHTA, FQGNSA. The ends lost 1 base at V and 9 bases at J; junction bases unmatched: 3. CDR3: CASSLDPGGEQFF. CDR3 bases: TGTGCCAGCAGCTTAGATCCGGGAGGTGAGCAGTTCTTC.

V and J are TRBV4-1 and TRBJ1-1; D is perhaps TRBD1 (6 bases). Germline V gene data show CDR1 as MGHRA and CDR2 as YSYEKL. Trimming cost V 8 bases and J 0 bases, with 10 bases left between them. The length of the CDR3 is 13 residues. This CDR3 reads CASRGTLNTEAFF. Written as DNA, the CDR3 is TGCGCCAGCCGCGGGACATTGAACACTGAAGCTTTCTTT.

The chain joins TRBV24-1 to TRBJ1-2; unclear D gene. The CDR3 has 15 residues. Germline CDR1 reads KGHDR; CDR2 reads SFDVKD. V gave up 5 bases and J gave up 2 bases, with 14 bases separating them. The CDR3 loop reads CATSGRTESNYGYTF. The CDR3 DNA follows: TGTGCCACCAGTGGCCGAACAGAGTCCAACTATGGCTACACCTTC.

This clone was detected only once. The V gene is TRBV6-5, the J gene TRBJ1-5, with D possibly matching TRBD1 (6 bases). The ends were cut back, 5 bases at V and 1 base at J, with 6 bases in the middle. The germline V gene has CDR1 MNHEY and CDR2 SVGAGI. CDR3 length: 13 residues. CDR3 amino acids: CASSRGSNQPQHF. The CDR3 nucleotides read TGTGCCAGCAGTAGGGGGAGCAATCAGCCCCAGCATTTT.

This clone was observed a single time. The chain links TRBV9 to TRBJ2-3; D uncertain. This CDR3 spans 16 amino acids. The V end lost 0 bases, the J end lost 0 bases, and 11 bases lay between the germline ends. In germline, CDR1 is SGDLS, CDR2 YYNGEE. The CDR3 bases are TGTGCCAGCAGCGTAGAAGCGATAGCTAGCACAGATACGCAGTATTTT. Protein: CASSVEAIASTDTQYF.

The chain is built from TRBV4-1 and TRBJ2-1; TRBD2 matches 12 bases. There are 15 residues in the CDR3. V was pared by 6 bases and J by 6 bases, with 6 bases of the junction left unmatched. CDR1 is MGHRA and CDR2 is YSYEKL in the germline V gene. In DNA form, the CDR3 reads TGCGCCAGCAGACCTGGACTAGCGGGGTCCAATGAGCAGTTCTTC. This codes for CASRPGLAGSNEQFF.

V gene TRBV9 combines with J gene TRBJ1-6; tentative D call: TRBD1 (6 bases). CDR3 length: 15 amino acids. Trimming removed 0 bases from V and 7 bases from J, with 11 bases in between. Germline V lookup: CDR1 SGDLS, CDR2 YYNGEE. The CDR3 DNA follows: TGTGCCAGCAGCGTAGGGGGGGCGCAGAATTCACCCCTCCACTTT. Amino acid sequence: CASSVGGAQNSPLHF.